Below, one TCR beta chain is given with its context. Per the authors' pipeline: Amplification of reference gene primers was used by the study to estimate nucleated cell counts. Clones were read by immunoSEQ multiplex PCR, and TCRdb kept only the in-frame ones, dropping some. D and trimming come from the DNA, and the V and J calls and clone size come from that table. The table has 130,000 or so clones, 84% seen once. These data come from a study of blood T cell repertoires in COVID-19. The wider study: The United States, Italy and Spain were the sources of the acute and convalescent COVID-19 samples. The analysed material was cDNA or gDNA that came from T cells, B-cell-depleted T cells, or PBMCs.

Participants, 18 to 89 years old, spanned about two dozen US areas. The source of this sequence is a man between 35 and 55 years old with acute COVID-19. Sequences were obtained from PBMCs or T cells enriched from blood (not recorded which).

This CDR3 reads CAIALTGTYGYTF. CDR3 nucleotides: TGTGCCATAGCACTGACAGGGACCTATGGCTACACCTTC. The genes are TRBV19 and TRBJ1-2, with 7 bases fitting TRBD1. There are 13 residues in the CDR3. Trimming removed 10 bases from V and 4 bases from J; junction bases left unmatched: 9. The germline gives CDR1 LNHDA, CDR2 SQIVND (reference sequence).